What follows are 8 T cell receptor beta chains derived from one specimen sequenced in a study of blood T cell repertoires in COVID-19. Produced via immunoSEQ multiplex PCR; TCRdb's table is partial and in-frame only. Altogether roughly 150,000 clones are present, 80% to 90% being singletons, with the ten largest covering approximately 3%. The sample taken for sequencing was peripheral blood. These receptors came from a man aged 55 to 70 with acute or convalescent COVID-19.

CDR3 nucleotides: TGTGCCAGCAGTGTCGAAGCGTTAAGGAATGAGCAGTTCTTC. Translated, it gives CASSVEALRNEQFF. The chain employs TRBV2 and TRBJ2-1; D unclear. CDR3 length: 14 amino acids. The germline CDR1 and CDR2 sequences are SNHLY and FYNNEI. Trimming pared 4 bases from V and 7 bases from J, leaving 14 bases between.

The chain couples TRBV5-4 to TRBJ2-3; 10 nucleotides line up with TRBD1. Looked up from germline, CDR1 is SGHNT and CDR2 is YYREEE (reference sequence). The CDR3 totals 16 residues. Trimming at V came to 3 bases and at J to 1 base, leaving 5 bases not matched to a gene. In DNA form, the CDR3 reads TGTGCCAGCAGCTCCGCCGGGACAGGGGGCACAGATACGCAGTATTTT. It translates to CASSSAGTGGTDTQYF.

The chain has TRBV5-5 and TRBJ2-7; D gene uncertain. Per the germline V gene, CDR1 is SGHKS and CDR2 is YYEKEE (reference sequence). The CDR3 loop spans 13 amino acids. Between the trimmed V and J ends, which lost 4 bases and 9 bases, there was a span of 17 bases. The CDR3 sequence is CASSPFVHVRQYF. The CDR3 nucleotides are TGTGCCAGCAGCCCTTTTGTCCATGTGAGGCAGTACTTC.

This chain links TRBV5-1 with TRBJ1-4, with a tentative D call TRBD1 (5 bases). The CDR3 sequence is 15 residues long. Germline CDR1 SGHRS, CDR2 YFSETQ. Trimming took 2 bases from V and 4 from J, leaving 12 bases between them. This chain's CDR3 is CASSLTQDHNEKLFF. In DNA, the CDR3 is TGCGCCAGCAGCTTAACACAGGACCATAATGAAAAACTGTTTTTT.

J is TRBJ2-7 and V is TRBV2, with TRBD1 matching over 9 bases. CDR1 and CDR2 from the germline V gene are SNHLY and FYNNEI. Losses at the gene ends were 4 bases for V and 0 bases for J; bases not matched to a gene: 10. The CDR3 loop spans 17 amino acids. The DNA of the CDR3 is TGTGCCAGCAGTGTTAGACAGGGGGGAGGAAGCTCCTACGAGCAGTACTTC. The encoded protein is CASSVRQGGGSSYEQYF.

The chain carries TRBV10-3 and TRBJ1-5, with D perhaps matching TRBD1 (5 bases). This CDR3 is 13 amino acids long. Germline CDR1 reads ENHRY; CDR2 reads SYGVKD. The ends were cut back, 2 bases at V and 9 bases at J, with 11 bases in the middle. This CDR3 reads CAISEGPGGPQHF. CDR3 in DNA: TGTGCCATCAGTGAGGGCCCGGGGGGGCCCCAGCATTTT.

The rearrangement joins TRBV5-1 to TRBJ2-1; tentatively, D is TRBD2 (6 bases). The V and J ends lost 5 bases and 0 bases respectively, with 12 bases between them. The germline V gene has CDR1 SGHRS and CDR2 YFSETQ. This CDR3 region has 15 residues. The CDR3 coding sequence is TGCGCCAGCAGATCCGACGGGAGCTCCTACAATGAGCAGTTCTTC. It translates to CASRSDGSSYNEQFF.

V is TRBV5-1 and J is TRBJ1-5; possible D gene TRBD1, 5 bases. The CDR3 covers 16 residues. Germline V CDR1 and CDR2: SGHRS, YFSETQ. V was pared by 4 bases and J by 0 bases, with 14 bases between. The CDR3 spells CASSPLGGNSNQPQHF. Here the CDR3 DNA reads TGCGCCAGCAGCCCCCTGGGGGGGAATAGCAATCAGCCCCAGCATTTT.